This is a list of T cell receptor beta chains from one sample in a study of T cells after posttransplantation cyclophosphamide. Measured with immunoSEQ multiplex PCR; TCRdb has only the in-frame clones, and not every one. The sample yields 8,000 to 9,500 clones, 75% to 90% seen once. The sample here was CD4+ T cells sorted from blood, taken 1404 days after allogeneic stem cell transplant with posttransplant cyclophosphamide. All receptors come from a female patient between 50 and 59 years old who received an allogeneic stem cell transplant from a related donor, was CMV-positive, and had no GVHD. T cells may partly derive from the graft donor. CDR3s include the opening cysteine and the closing phenylalanine or tryptophan. The D gene is left open where the match is weak. Size tells how often a clone was seen (once, few, many) or the class of an expanded clone, and some rows leave it out.

clone size: once; CDR3 length: 15; D gene: -; J gene: TRBJ1-4; V gene: TRBV11-3; CDR3 protein: CASSRGGATNEKLFF; CDR3 DNA: TGTGCCAGCAGCCGAGGGGGTGCAACTAATGAAAAACTGTTTTTT
clone size: -; CDR3 length: 12; D gene: -; J gene: TRBJ1-2; V gene: TRBV5-1; CDR3 protein: CASSYEGDGYTF; CDR3 DNA: TGCGCCAGCAGCTACGAGGGGGATGGCTACACCTTC
clone size: -; CDR3 length: 14; D gene: -; J gene: TRBJ1-1; V gene: TRBV10-3; CDR3 protein: CAIRDSGQNTEAFF; CDR3 DNA: TGTGCCATCAGGGACTCGGGACAGAACACTGAAGCTTTCTTT
clone size: -; CDR3 length: 15; D gene: TRBD2; J gene: TRBJ2-7; V gene: TRBV4-3; CDR3 protein: CASSQHGLGSNEQYF; CDR3 DNA: TGCGCCAGCAGCCAGCACGGACTAGGCTCCAACGAGCAGTACTTC
clone size: -; CDR3 length: 15; D gene: -; J gene: TRBJ1-1; V gene: TRBV5-8; CDR3 protein: CASSFVLALNTEAFF; CDR3 DNA: TGTGCCAGCAGCTTCGTCCTGGCCCTGAACACTGAAGCTTTCTTT
clone size: -; CDR3 length: 16; D gene: -; J gene: TRBJ2-3; V gene: TRBV4-1; CDR3 protein: CASSLLSWEYTDTQYF; CDR3 DNA: TGCGCCAGCAGCCTTCTTTCTTGGGAGTACACAGATACGCAGTATTTT
clone size: -; CDR3 length: 13; D gene: TRBD2; J gene: TRBJ2-7; V gene: TRBV6-1; CDR3 protein: CASSPAGDYEQYF; CDR3 DNA: TGTGCCAGCAGCCCAGCGGGAGACTACGAGCAGTACTTC
clone size: -; CDR3 length: 15; D gene: TRBD1; J gene: TRBJ1-4; V gene: TRBV30; CDR3 protein: CAWSQRTGRNEKLFF; CDR3 DNA: TGTGCCTGGAGCCAACGGACAGGACGAAATGAAAAACTGTTTTTT
clone size: once; CDR3 length: 15; D gene: TRBD1; J gene: TRBJ2-1; V gene: TRBV6-5; CDR3 protein: CASSYPRGPYNEQFF; CDR3 DNA: TGTGCCAGCAGTTACCCCAGGGGGCCCTACAATGAGCAGTTCTTC
clone size: few; CDR3 length: 11; D gene: -; J gene: TRBJ1-1; V gene: TRBV18; CDR3 protein: CASSPGSGAFF; CDR3 DNA: TGTGCCAGCTCACCCGGCTCGGGAGCTTTCTTT
clone size: -; CDR3 length: 11; D gene: -; J gene: TRBJ2-1; V gene: TRBV25-1; CDR3 protein: CASAVYNEQFF; CDR3 DNA: TGTGCCAGCGCGGTGTACAATGAGCAGTTCTTC
clone size: -; CDR3 length: 14; D gene: -; J gene: TRBJ2-5; V gene: TRBV9; CDR3 protein: CASSGDKYQETQYF; CDR3 DNA: TGTGCCAGCAGCGGGGACAAGTACCAAGAGACCCAGTACTTC
clone size: -; CDR3 length: 17; D gene: -; J gene: TRBJ1-1; V gene: TRBV5-1; CDR3 protein: CASSLSGVYRGSAEAFF; CDR3 DNA: TGCGCCAGCAGCTTATCCGGGGTCTACCGAGGAAGCGCTGAAGCTTTCTTT
clone size: -; CDR3 length: 18; D gene: TRBD1; J gene: TRBJ1-2; V gene: TRBV9; CDR3 protein: CASSERLLPGQGGRGYTF; CDR3 DNA: TGTGCCAGCAGCGAGAGACTTCTTCCGGGACAGGGGGGACGTGGCTACACCTTC
clone size: few; CDR3 length: 15; D gene: TRBD2; J gene: TRBJ2-1; V gene: TRBV15; CDR3 protein: CATSSNGLAGGEVFF; CDR3 DNA: TGTGCCACCAGCAGCAATGGACTAGCGGGAGGGGAGGTGTTCTTC
clone size: -; CDR3 length: 14; D gene: -; J gene: TRBJ1-5; V gene: TRBV25-1; CDR3 protein: CASRGPLSNQPQHF; CDR3 DNA: TGTGCCAGCAGGGGCCCCCTTAGCAATCAGCCCCAGCATTTT
clone size: once; CDR3 length: 12; D gene: -; J gene: TRBJ1-6; V gene: TRBV30; CDR3 protein: CASKRSNSPLHF; CDR3 DNA: TGTGCCTCAAAGCGGTCGAATTCACCCCTCCACTTT
clone size: -; CDR3 length: 15; D gene: -; J gene: TRBJ2-4; V gene: TRBV28; CDR3 protein: CASSLAGIAKNIQYF; CDR3 DNA: TGTGCCAGCAGTTTAGCGGGCATAGCCAAAAACATTCAGTACTTC
clone size: -; CDR3 length: 19; D gene: TRBD2; J gene: TRBJ2-1; V gene: TRBV28; CDR3 protein: CASSPPPGAGGVSYNEQFF; CDR3 DNA: TGTGCCAGCAGTCCCCCCCCAGGGGCGGGAGGTGTCTCCTACAATGAGCAGTTCTTC
clone size: -; CDR3 length: 15; D gene: -; J gene: TRBJ2-1; V gene: TRBV11-3; CDR3 protein: CASSRGPDFDNEQFF; CDR3 DNA: TGTGCCAGCAGTAGAGGACCGGACTTTGACAATGAGCAGTTCTTC